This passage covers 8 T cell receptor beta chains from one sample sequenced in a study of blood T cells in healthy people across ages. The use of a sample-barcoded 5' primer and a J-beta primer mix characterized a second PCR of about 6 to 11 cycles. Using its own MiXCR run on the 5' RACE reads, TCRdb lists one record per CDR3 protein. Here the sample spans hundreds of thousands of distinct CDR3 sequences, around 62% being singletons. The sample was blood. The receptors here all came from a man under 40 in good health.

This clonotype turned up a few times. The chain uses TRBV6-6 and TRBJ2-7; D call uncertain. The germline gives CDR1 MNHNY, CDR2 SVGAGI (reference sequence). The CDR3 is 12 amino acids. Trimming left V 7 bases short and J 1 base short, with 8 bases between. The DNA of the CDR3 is TGTGCCAGCAAAAGAGCTTCCTACGAGCAGTACTTC. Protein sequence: CASKRASYEQYF.

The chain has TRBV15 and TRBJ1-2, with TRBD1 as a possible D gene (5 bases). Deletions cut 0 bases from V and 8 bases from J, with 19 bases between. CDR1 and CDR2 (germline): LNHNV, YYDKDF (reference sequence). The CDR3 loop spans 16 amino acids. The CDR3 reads CATSRDLEGFLYGYTF. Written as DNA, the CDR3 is TGTGCCACCAGCAGAGATCTCGAGGGGTTTCTCTACGGCTACACCTTC.

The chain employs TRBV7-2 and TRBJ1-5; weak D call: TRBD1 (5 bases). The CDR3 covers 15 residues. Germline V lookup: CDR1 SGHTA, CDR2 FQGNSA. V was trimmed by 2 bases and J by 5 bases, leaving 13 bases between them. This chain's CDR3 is CASSLSSGKYQPQHF. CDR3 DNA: TGTGCCAGCAGCTTAAGCTCAGGGAAGTATCAGCCCCAGCATTTT.

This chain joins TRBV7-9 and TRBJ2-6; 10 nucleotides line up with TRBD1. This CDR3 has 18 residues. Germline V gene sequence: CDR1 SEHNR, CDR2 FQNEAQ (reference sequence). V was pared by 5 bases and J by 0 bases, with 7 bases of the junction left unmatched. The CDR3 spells CASSPRDRGFSGANVLTF. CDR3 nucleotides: TGTGCCAGCAGCCCCCGGGACAGGGGTTTCTCTGGGGCCAACGTCCTGACTTTC.

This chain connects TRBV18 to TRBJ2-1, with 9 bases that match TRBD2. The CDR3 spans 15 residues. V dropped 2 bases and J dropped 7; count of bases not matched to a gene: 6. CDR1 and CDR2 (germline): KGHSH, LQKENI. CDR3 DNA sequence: TGTGCCAGCTCACCATGGGCTAGCGGGGAAAATGAGCAGTTCTTC. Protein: CASSPWASGENEQFF.

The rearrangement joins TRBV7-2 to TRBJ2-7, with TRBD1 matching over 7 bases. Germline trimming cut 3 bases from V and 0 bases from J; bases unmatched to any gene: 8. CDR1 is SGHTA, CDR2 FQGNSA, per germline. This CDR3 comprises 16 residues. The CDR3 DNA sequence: TGTGCCAGCAGCTTGGGACAGCTTAGAAACTCCTACGAGCAGTACTTC. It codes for CASSLGQLRNSYEQYF. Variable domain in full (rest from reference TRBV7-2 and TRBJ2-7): GAGVSQSPSNKVTEKGKDVELRCDPISGHTALYWYRQSLGQGLEFLIYFQGNSAPDKSGLPSDRFSAERTGGSVSTLTIQRTQQEDSAVYLCASSLGQLRNSYEQYFGPGTRLTVT.

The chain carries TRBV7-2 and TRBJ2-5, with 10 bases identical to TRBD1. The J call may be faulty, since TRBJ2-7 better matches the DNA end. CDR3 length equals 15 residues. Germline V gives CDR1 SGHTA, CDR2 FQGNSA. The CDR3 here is CASSLQGQGWDEQYF. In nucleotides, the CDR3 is TGTGCCAGCAGCTTACAGGGACAGGGGTGGGACGAGCAGTACTTC.

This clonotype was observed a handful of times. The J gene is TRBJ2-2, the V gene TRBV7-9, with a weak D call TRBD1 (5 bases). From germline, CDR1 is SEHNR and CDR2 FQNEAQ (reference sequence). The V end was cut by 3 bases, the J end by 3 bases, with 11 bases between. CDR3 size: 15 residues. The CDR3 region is CASSFGARYTGELFF. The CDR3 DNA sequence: TGTGCCAGCAGCTTTGGGGCGAGATACACCGGGGAGCTGTTTTTT.